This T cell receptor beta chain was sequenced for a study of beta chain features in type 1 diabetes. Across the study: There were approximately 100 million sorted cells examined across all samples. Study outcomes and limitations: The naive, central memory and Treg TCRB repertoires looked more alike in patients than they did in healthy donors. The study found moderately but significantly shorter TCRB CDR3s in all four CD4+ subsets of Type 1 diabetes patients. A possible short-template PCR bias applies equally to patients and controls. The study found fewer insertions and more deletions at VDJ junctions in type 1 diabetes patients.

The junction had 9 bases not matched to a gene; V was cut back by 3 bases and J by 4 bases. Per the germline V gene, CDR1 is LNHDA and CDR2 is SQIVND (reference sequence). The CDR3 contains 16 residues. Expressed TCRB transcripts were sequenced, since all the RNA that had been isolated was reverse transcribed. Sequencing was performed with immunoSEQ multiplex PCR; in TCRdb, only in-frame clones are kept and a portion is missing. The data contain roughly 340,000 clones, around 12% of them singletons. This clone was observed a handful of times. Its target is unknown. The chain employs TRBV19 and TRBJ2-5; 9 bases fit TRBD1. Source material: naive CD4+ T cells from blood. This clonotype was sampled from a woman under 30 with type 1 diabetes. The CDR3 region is CASSIPGQGFGETQYF. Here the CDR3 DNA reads TGTGCCAGTAGTATCCCAGGACAGGGGTTCGGAGAGACCCAGTACTTC.